The T cell receptor (beta chain) under discussion was sequenced for a study of cytomegalovirus exposure and HLA in healthy donors. General study points: One later analysis, an examination of the roughly 130 validation repertoires, found that first-cohort TCR clusters tended to co-occur in them.

Germline V gene sequence: CDR1 MDHEN, CDR2 SYDVKM. CDR3 size: 16 residues. With 6 bases removed from V and 3 bases from J, the gap between germline ends came to 17 bases. Concerning this clone: What it binds is unknown.

The method was immunoSEQ multiplex PCR; TCRdb's version includes in-frame clones alone and lacks a portion of them. Of over 200,000 clones listed, 80% to 90% were seen once; the top ten hold about 2%. The sample taken for sequencing was PBMCs. The chain recombines TRBV28 with TRBJ1-4, with D possibly TRBD1 on 5 matching bases. This clonotype originated in a woman aged 18-29 years in good health and CMV-seropositive. As DNA, the CDR3 is TGTGCCAGCAGCTCCCCAGACGGGGGAGCTAATGAAAAACTGTTTTTT. It translates to CASSSPDGGANEKLFF.